This record covers a single T cell receptor (beta chain). The clone's antigen remains unknown. A read error may account for a junction end that differs from germline. The data originate from a study of metastatic and nonmetastatic thyroid tumors (dated by TCRdb to about 2020). Background for the entire study: For patients with malignant and with benign thyroid disease, the researchers compared repertoires between peripheral blood samples and tumor or nodule tissue samples.

Receptor amplification or capture employed PCR. Sequencer: Illumina HiSeq 4000. High-throughput sequencing was used to profile the TCR beta-chain CDR3 region of each patient. From the authors' description of their analysis: The researchers built a classifier to tell apart papillary thyroid cancer patients with distant metastasis, based on CDR3 differences among clinicopathological groups. The Shannon index was used to measure repertoire diversity, and the Morisita-Horn index was used to measure how similar tumor and blood repertoires were. TCRdb reprocessed the public reads (quality trimming at Q25 with fastp, clone calling with MiXCR) and kept in-frame beta chains. It is TCRdb's table, rather than the study itself, that gives the V and J calls and clone size. The sample table records tens of thousands of clones; 12% of these occur just once. About 10% of the sample is held by the ten biggest clonotypes.

The paper as a whole reports these results and caveats: In both blood and tumor samples, malignant tumors were reported to have significantly higher TCR beta diversity than benign nodules.

No patient had received any treatment before thyroid surgery. Using T-cell receptor beta sequencing, the study looked back at clinical samples from patients collected from the early 2010s to the late 2010s. Counted from cysteine to phenylalanine, this CDR3 has 17 amino acids. Only the CDR3 DNA stays, 51 bases, in frame from base 1. CDR1 and CDR2 are read off the germline V gene as SNHLY and FYNNEI. Material: tumor tissue. The clonotype originates from a female donor with papillary thyroid cancer or a benign thyroid nodule (not recorded which). Some clones in this sample may be carry-over from other donors' samples. The chain uses TRBV2 and TRBJ2-2, with 7 middle bases fitting TRBD2. The encoded CDR3 is CAISVGLGDRGTGELFF. The DNA is as follows: TGTGCCATCAGTGTCGGACTAGGGGATCGGGGCACCGGGGAGCTGTTTTTT. Where the CDR3 stops, the reference TRBV2 and TRBJ2-2 genes take over; the full variable domain is EPEVTQTPSHQVTQMGQEVILRCVPISNHLYFYWYRQILGQKVEFLVSFYNNEISEKSEIFDDQFSVERPDGSNFTLKIRSTKLEDSAMYFCAISVGLGDRGTGELFFGEGSRLTVL.